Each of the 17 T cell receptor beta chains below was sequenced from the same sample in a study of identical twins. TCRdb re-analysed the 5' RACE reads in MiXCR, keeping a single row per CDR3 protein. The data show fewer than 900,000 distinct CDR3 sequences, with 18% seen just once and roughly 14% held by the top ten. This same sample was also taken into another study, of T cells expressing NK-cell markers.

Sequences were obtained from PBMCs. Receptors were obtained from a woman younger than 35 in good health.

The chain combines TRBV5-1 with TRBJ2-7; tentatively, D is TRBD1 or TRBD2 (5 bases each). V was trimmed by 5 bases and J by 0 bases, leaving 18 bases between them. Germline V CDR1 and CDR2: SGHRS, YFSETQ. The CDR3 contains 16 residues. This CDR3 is CASSNRDLRSSYEQYF. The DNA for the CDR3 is TGCGCCAGCAGTAACCGGGACCTAAGGAGCTCCTACGAGCAGTACTTC.

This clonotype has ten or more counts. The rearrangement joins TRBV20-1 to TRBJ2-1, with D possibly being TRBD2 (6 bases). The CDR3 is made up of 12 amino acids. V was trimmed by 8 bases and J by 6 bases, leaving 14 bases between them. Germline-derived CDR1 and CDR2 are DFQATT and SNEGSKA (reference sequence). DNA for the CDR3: TGCAGTCTCGCGCTCGGGGGCAATGAGCAGTTCTTC. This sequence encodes CSLALGGNEQFF.

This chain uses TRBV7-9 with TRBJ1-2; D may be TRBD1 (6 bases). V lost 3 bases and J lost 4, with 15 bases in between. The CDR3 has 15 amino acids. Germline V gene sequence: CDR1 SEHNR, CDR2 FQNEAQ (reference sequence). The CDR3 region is CASSFTQGLSYGYTF. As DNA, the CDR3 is TGTGCCAGCAGCTTCACACAGGGCCTCAGCTATGGCTACACCTTC.

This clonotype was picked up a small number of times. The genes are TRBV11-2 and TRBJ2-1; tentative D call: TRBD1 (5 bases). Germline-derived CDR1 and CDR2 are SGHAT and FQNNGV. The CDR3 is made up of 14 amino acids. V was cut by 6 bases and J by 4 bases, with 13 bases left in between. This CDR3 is CASSFEGEYNEQFF. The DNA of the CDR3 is TGTGCCAGCAGTTTTGAAGGGGAATACAATGAGCAGTTCTTC.

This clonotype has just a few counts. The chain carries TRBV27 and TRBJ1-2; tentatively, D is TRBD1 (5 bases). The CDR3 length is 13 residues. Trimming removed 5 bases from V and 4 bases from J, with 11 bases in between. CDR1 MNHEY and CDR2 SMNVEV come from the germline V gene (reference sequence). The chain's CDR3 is CASSPSGTYGYTF. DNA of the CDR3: TGTGCCAGCAGTCCATCCGGGACCTATGGCTACACCTTC.

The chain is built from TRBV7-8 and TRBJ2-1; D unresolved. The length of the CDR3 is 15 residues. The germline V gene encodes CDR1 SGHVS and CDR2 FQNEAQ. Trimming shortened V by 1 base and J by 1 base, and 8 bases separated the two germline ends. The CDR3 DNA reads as TGTGCCAGCAGCTTAGACACAGCTTCCTACAATGAGCAGTTCTTC. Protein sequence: CASSLDTASYNEQFF.

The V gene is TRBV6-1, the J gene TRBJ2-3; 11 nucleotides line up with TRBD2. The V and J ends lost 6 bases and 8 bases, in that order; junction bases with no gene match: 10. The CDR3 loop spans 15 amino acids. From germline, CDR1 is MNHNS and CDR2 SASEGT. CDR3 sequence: CASRTSSGGRGTQYF. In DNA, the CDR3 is TGTGCCAGCAGAACATCTAGCGGGGGGAGGGGTACGCAGTATTTT.

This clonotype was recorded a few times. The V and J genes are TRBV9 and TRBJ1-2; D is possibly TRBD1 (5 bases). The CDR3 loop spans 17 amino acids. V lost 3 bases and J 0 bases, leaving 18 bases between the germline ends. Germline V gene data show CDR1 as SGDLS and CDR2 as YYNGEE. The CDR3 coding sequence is TGTGCCAGCAGCGCATGGGACGGATACTTAGCTAACTATGGCTACACCTTC. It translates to CASSAWDGYLANYGYTF.

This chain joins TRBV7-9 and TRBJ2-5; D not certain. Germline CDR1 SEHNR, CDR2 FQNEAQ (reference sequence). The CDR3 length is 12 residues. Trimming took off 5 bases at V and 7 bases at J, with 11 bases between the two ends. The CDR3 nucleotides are TGTGCCAGCAGCACTGAGCTGGGGACCCAGTACTTC. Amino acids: CASSTELGTQYF.

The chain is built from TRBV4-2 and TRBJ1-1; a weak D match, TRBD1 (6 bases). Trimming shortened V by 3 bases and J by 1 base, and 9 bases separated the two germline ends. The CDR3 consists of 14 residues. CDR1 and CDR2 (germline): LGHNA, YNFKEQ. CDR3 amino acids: CASSHHRENTEAFF. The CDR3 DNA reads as TGTGCCAGCAGCCACCACAGGGAGAACACTGAAGCTTTCTTT.

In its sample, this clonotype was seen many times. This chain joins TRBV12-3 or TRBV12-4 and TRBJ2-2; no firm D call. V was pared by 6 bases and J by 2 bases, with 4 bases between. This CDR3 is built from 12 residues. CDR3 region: CASSTNTGELFF. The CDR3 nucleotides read TGTGCCAGCAGCACAAACACCGGGGAGCTGTTTTTT.

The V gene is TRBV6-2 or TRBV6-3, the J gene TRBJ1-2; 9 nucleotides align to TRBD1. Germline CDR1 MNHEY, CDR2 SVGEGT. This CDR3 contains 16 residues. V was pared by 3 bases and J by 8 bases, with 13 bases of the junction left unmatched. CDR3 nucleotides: TGTGCCAGCAGTTATGCCTCCGGGACAGGGATGCGCGGCTACACCTTC. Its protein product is CASSYASGTGMRGYTF.

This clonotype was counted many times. This CDR3 is CASSLGRETEAFF. For the CDR3, the DNA is TGTGCCAGCAGCTTAGGAAGGGAGACTGAAGCTTTCTTT. The chain links TRBV11-2 to TRBJ1-1, with no clear D. The CDR3 has 13 residues. V lost 1 base to trimming and J lost 5 bases, with 8 bases between them. Germline V gene data show CDR1 as SGHAT and CDR2 as FQNNGV.

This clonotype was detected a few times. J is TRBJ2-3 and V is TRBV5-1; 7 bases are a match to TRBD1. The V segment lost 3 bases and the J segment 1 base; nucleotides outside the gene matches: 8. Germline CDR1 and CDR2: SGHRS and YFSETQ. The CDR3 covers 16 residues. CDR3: CASSYLTGTGTDTQYF. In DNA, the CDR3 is TGCGCCAGCAGCTACTTGACAGGGACCGGCACAGATACGCAGTATTTT.

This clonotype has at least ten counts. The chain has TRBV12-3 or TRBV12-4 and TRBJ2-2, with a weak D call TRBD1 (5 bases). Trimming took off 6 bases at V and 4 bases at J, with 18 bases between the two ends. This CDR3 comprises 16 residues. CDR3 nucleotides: TGTGCCAGCAGAAGGACAAGCTCAGACCTCACCGGGGAGCTGTTTTTT. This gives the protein CASRRTSSDLTGELFF.

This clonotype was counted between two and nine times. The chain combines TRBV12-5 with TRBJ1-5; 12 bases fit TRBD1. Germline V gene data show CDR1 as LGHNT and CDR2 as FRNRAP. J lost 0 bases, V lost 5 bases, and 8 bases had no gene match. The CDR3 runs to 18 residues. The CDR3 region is CASGLRDRGRISNQPQHF. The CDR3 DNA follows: TGTGCTAGTGGTCTCCGGGACAGGGGGCGTATTAGCAATCAGCCCCAGCATTTT.

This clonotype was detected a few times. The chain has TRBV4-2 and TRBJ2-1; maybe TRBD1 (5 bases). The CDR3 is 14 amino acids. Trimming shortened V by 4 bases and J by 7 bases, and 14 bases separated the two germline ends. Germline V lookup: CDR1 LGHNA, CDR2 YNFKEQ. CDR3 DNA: TGTGCCAGCAGCCCAAGGCAGGGCTTAAATGAGCAGTTCTTC. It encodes CASSPRQGLNEQFF.